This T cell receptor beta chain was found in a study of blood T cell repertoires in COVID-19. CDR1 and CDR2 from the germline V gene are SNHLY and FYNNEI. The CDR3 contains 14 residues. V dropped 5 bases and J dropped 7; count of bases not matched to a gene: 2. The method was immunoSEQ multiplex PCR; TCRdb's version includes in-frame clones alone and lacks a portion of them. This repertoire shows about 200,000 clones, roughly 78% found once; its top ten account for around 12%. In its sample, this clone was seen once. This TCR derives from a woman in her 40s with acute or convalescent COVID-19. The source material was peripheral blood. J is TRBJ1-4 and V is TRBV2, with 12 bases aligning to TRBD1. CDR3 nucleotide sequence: TGTGCCAGCAGTCGGGACAGGGGGCTTGAAAAACTGTTTTTT. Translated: CASSRDRGLEKLFF. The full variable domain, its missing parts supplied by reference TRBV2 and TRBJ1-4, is EPEVTQTPSHQVTQMGQEVILRCVPISNHLYFYWYRQILGQKVEFLVSFYNNEISEKSEIFDDQFSVERPDGSNFTLKIRSTKLEDSAMYFCASSRDRGLEKLFFGSGTQLSVL.